This entry describes one TCR beta chain. This sample was taken from a study of blood T cell repertoires in COVID-19. Study-level information: Sites in the United States, Italy and Spain provided acute and convalescent COVID-19 samples. T cells, B-cell-depleted T cells, or PBMCs supplied cDNA or gDNA.

Authors' processing steps: Using reference gene primer amplification, nucleated cell counts were estimated. The repertoire was sequenced with immunoSEQ multiplex PCR; TCRdb's copy has only in-frame clones and lacks some. V and J calls and clone size are those listed in that table; D and trimming were worked out from the DNA. The table lists about 100,000 clones, 85% of them singletons. Germline CDR1 SGHTA, CDR2 FQGNSA. The CDR3 runs 15 residues. Trimming pared 6 bases from V and 4 bases from J, leaving 18 bases between. Sequenced material: peripheral blood. This sequence joins TRBV7-2 and TRBJ2-5, with D perhaps matching TRBD1 (6 bases). The clonotype comes from a human donor in a cohort sampled during active COVID-19. The CDR3 DNA sequence: TGTGCCAGCAGTTCCCTCAGGGGATCGCGAGAGACCCAGTACTTC. Translation gives CASSSLRGSRETQYF.